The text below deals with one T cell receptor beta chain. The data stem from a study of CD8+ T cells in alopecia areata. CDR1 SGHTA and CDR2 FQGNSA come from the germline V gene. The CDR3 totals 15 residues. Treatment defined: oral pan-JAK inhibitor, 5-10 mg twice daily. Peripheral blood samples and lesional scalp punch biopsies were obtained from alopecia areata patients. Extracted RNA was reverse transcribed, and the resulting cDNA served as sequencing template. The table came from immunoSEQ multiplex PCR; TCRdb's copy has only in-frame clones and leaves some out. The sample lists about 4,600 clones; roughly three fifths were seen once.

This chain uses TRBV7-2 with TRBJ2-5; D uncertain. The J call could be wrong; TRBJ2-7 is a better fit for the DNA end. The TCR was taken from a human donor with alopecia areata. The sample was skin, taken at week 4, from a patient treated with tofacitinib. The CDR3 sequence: CASSLVRLSSYEQYF. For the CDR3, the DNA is TGTGCCAGCAGCTTAGTAAGGCTGAGCTCCTACGAGCAGTACTTC.